The 13 T cell receptor beta chains below all came from one sample that was sequenced in a study of T cell clonality in common variable immunodeficiency. Study-wide points: Fewer deletions and N-nucleotide insertions were reportedly seen in common variable immunodeficiency TCR beta sequences.

Profiling relied on immunoSEQ multiplex PCR, and the TCRdb table lists in-frame clones only, not all of them. The table lists 30,000 to 35,000 clones, with no singletons. No antigen is known for these receptors. The sequenced material came from peripheral blood mononuclear cells. Every receptor here comes from a human donor with common variable immunodeficiency.

In this sample, this clone turned up a few times. The CDR3 extends 3 residues past the end of the read, so its final part is completed from the germline J gene. This rearrangement joins TRBV11-3 to TRBJ2-7; unclear D gene. From germline, CDR1 is SGHNT and CDR2 YENEEA. CDR3 length: 14 residues. The germline V and J ends were trimmed by 5 bases and 1 base, with 12 bases remaining between them. The CDR3 region is CASSPRHNSYEQYF. Incomplete CDR3 DNA: TGTGCCAGCAGCCCTCGACACAATTCCTACGAG.

There are many counts of this clone. Sequencing ends 3 residues short of the CDR3 end; the germline J gene provides the rest. This chain joins TRBV29-1 and TRBJ2-4; 7 bases line up with TRBD1. Germline V gene data show CDR1 as SQVTM and CDR2 as ANQGSEA. This CDR3 region has 11 residues. After removal of 5 bases from V and 6 bases from J, the junction contained 1 base not matched to a gene. The sequenced CDR3 bases are TGCAGCGTTCGACAGGGAAACATT. This codes for CSVRQGNI. The whole CDR3 sequence is CSVRQGNIQYF.

This clone has a count of ten or more. The read terminates 3 residues ahead of where the CDR3 ends, so the germline J gene completes it. The chain links TRBV19 to TRBJ2-5, with TRBD2 identical over 8 bases. V lost 3 bases and J lost 5; bases outside the gene matches: 8. This CDR3 comprises 15 residues. The germline V gene encodes CDR1 LNHDA and CDR2 SQIVND (reference sequence). The CDR3 protein is CASSMRLARAETQYF. The CDR3 bases that were read are TGTGCCAGTAGTATGAGACTAGCGCGGGCGGAGACC.

About this clone itself: Read sequence stops 3 residues before the CDR3 end, and the germline J gene provides the missing end. This chain joins TRBV2 and TRBJ1-1, with 11 bases aligning to TRBD1. CDR1 is SNHLY and CDR2 is FYNNEI in the germline V gene. There are 14 residues in the CDR3. The trim removed 10 bases at V and 0 bases at J, leaving 4 bases unmatched. The part of the CDR3 DNA that was read is TGTGCCACCCGGGACAGGGGGTTGAACACTGAA. This encodes CATRDRGLNTE. The full CDR3 sequence reads CATRDRGLNTEAFF.

CDR3 bases read: TGTGCCAGCAGCGCGGAGGTCCATAATTCACCC. This encodes CASSAEVHNSP. The full CDR3 is CASSAEVHNSPLHF. This chain uses TRBV7-2 with TRBJ1-6, with unresolved D. The read ends 3 residues before the CDR3 terminus; that terminus is restored from the germline J gene. The CDR3 extends over 14 amino acids. Trimming left V 5 bases short and J 5 bases short, with 10 bases between. CDR1 and CDR2 (germline): SGHTA, FQGNSA.

The CDR3 DNA, read in part, is TGTGCCAGTAGTAGGTCTCAGGGGGCCGGCAATCAGCCC. Protein product: CASSRSQGAGNQP. The whole CDR3 region reads CASSRSQGAGNQPQHF. The chain employs TRBV19 and TRBJ1-5, with TRBD1 identical over 8 bases. From the germline J gene comes the end of the CDR3, since the read stops 3 residues before it. In germline, CDR1 is LNHDA, CDR2 SQIVND (reference sequence). Germline trimming cut 4 bases from V and 2 bases from J; bases unmatched to any gene: 7. The CDR3 is made up of 16 amino acids.

This clone was detected ten times or more. CDR3 residues: CASSQNGQRGEKLFF. The part of the CDR3 DNA that was read is TGTGCCAGCAGCCAAAATGGCCAAAGGGGAGAAAAA. The V call is TRBV4-2, the J call TRBJ1-4; the D gene is possibly TRBD1 (5 bases). The read ends 3 residues early relative to the CDR3; the germline J gene fills the gap. V lost 2 bases, J lost 8 bases, and 15 bases lay in between. This CDR3 spans 15 amino acids. Germline assignment: CDR1 LGHNA and CDR2 YNFKEQ.

In its sample, this clone was seen many times. The sequenced CDR3 bases are TGTGCCAGCAGCTTTAGTGCAGGGGAAAGTCAGCCC. This translates into CASSFSAGESQP. The full CDR3 is CASSFSAGESQPQHF. This sequence joins TRBV7-2 and TRBJ1-5; D may be TRBD1 (6 bases). The missing CDR3 end, 3 residues past where the read stops, is filled in from the germline J gene. CDR3 length: 15 amino acids. The ends were cut back, 3 bases at V and 6 bases at J, with 15 bases in the middle. Per germline, CDR1 SGHTA and CDR2 FQGNSA.

This clone was seen more than once but under ten times. The read stops 3 residues short of the end of the CDR3; the missing end is completed from the germline J gene. The chain links TRBV6-2 or TRBV6-3 to TRBJ2-7, with 8 bases aligning to TRBD1. Germline V gene data show CDR1 as MNHEY and CDR2 as SVGEGT. V gave up 4 bases and J gave up 0 bases; unmatched junction bases: 5. The CDR3 is 15 residues long. CDR3: CASSLPGQGSYEQYF. CDR3 bases read: TGTGCCAGCAGTTTACCCGGACAGGGCTCCTACGAG.

Regarding this clone: The CDR3 end lies 3 residues beyond the end of the read and is filled in from the germline J gene. The rearrangement uses TRBV11-2 and TRBJ1-1; D is undetermined. Germline assignment: CDR1 SGHAT and CDR2 FQNNGV. This CDR3 contains 14 residues. Trimming shortened V by 0 bases and J by 4 bases, and 9 bases separated the two germline ends. The CDR3 spells CASSLELARTEAFF. The DNA read from the CDR3 is TGTGCCAGCAGCTTAGAGCTCGCGCGCACTGAA.

This clone is labeled as medium-sized. The CDR3 end is not reached by the read, which stops 3 residues before it; the germline J gene fills it in. J is TRBJ2-2 and V is TRBV20-1; the match to TRBD2 covers 12 bases. The length of the CDR3 is 16 residues. CDR1 DFQATT and CDR2 SNEGSKA come from the germline V gene (reference sequence). Trimming removed 7 bases from V and 1 base from J; junction bases left unmatched: 7. The sequenced CDR3 bases are TGCAGTGTTAAGGGACTAGCGGGTTTGAACACCGGGGAG. This sequence encodes CSVKGLAGLNTGE. The complete CDR3 reads CSVKGLAGLNTGELFF.

On this clone: The read finishes 3 residues shy of the CDR3 end, and the germline J gene is used to complete it. The chain links TRBV19 to TRBJ2-3, with 8 bases fitting TRBD2. Trimming cost V 9 bases and J 5 bases; bases outside gene matches: 10. CDR3 size: 14 residues. Germline V gene lookup returns CDR1 LNHDA and CDR2 SQIVND (reference sequence). The CDR3 reads CASSPGGDGDTQYF. The part of the CDR3 DNA that was read is TGTGCCAGCTCACCCGGGGGGGACGGAGATACG.

This clone was counted ten times or more. The sequence runs out 3 residues before the end of the CDR3; the remainder is reconstructed from the germline J gene. This chain uses TRBV18 with TRBJ1-4; D gene ambiguous. The CDR3 is 16 amino acids. Germline CDR1 KGHSH, CDR2 LQKENI. V gave up 3 bases and J gave up 3 bases, with 14 bases separating them. Incomplete CDR3 DNA: TGTGCCAGCTCACCTCTATGGGCGGGCTCTAATGAAAAA. Its translation is CASSPLWAGSNEK. The entire CDR3 is CASSPLWAGSNEKLFF.